Given below is one T cell receptor beta chain in context. Antigen: not known. The data are from a study of shared clonotypes between healthy human individuals. Findings and limits, study-wide: The represented genetic and exposure-history diversity was limited by the small number of donors.

The method was immunoSEQ multiplex PCR; TCRdb's version includes in-frame clones alone and lacks a portion of them. Among fewer than 600,000 clones, more than 75% were seen once, and the ten largest hold about 12%. The V and J ends lost 4 bases and 4 bases, in that order; junction bases with no gene match: 13. The CDR3 has 16 amino acids. CDR1 is SGHNT, CDR2 YYREEE, per germline (reference sequence). All the donors were Caucasian adults who lived in Nashville, Tennessee. The receptor's source is a woman aged 40 to 50 in good health. Some clones in this sample may be carry-over from other donors' samples. The V gene is TRBV5-4, the J gene TRBJ2-7; 8 bases line up with TRBD2. The sequencing sample was made of PBMCs. The CDR3 sequence is CASSRGGRTSGYEQYF. The CDR3 coding sequence is TGTGCCAGCAGCCGGGGGGGTCGTACTAGCGGATACGAGCAGTACTTC.